A single sample gave rise to the 10 T cell receptor beta chains below, sequenced in a study of blood T cell repertoires in COVID-19. TCRdb's copy holds only in-frame clones and misses some; the assay was immunoSEQ multiplex PCR. The profile covers approximately 68,000 clones, with 82% appearing a single time and roughly a sixth taken by the ten largest. Sequencing was carried out using peripheral blood. These receptors originate from a human donor in a cohort sampled during active COVID-19.

The genes are TRBV5-6 and TRBJ2-1; 7 bases match TRBD2. After removal of 0 bases from V and 0 bases from J, the junction contained 3 bases not matched to a gene. This CDR3 has 16 residues. The germline V gene has CDR1 SGHDT and CDR2 YYEEEE. In DNA form, the CDR3 reads TGTGCCAGCAGCTTGGTGGGAGGGAGCTCCTACAATGAGCAGTTCTTC. Translation gives CASSLVGGSSYNEQFF.

This chain connects TRBV30 to TRBJ2-7, with a weak D call TRBD2 (6 bases). V was cut by 4 bases and J by 9 bases, with 16 bases left in between. The CDR3 totals 12 residues. Germline CDR1 and CDR2: GTSNPN and SVGIG (reference sequence). The chain's CDR3 is CAWISPGVGQYF. The CDR3, as DNA: TGTGCCTGGATTAGTCCGGGGGTCGGGCAGTACTTC.

The V and J genes are TRBV11-3 and TRBJ2-1; 10 bases are shared with TRBD2. Germline V gene sequence: CDR1 SGHNT, CDR2 YENEEA. CDR3 length equals 14 residues. With 5 bases clipped from V and 10 bases from J, the junction kept 8 bases outside the gene matches. In DNA, the CDR3 is TGTGCCAGCAGCCAAGCGGGGGGGCTAGAGGAGCAGTTCTTC. It yields the protein CASSQAGGLEEQFF.

The gene calls are TRBV10-3 and TRBJ1-2; D is uncertain. The CDR3 runs 13 residues. Germline V gene sequence: CDR1 ENHRY, CDR2 SYGVKD. Trimming stripped 3 bases from V and 7 bases from J, with 12 bases between. The CDR3 sequence: CAISEAEEVGYTF. The CDR3 DNA follows: TGTGCCATCAGTGAAGCGGAGGAGGTTGGCTACACCTTC.

Note on this clone: At the DNA level, this CDR3 is encoded by other sequences in the same sample as well. The V call is TRBV10-3, the J call TRBJ2-7; no definite D call. CDR3 size: 13 residues. Germline-derived CDR1 and CDR2 are ENHRY and SYGVKD. Trimming pared 0 bases from V and 0 bases from J, leaving 3 bases between. The CDR3 DNA is TGTGCCATCAGTGAGTCTCTCTCCTACGAGCAGTACTTC. Its protein is CAISESLSYEQYF.

The chain combines TRBV2 with TRBJ2-1, with D tentatively TRBD2 (6 bases). V gave up 6 bases and J gave up 5 bases, with 17 bases separating them. Germline values: CDR1 SNHLY, CDR2 FYNNEI. The CDR3 totals 15 residues. CDR3 DNA: TGTGCCAGCAGACGGGACTCTCAGCCGAACAATGAGCAGTTCTTC. Its protein product is CASRRDSQPNNEQFF.

Only a few counts were recorded for this clone. Other DNA sequences from this sample encode an identical CDR3 as well. V usage is TRBV4-1 and J usage is TRBJ2-7, with D perhaps TRBD1 (5 bases). V dropped 2 bases and J dropped 3 bases, with 8 bases sitting between them. The length of the CDR3 is 13 residues. Germline CDR1 MGHRA, CDR2 YSYEKL. CDR3 bases: TGCGCCAGCAGCCAACCTGACAGCTACGAGCAGTACTTC. Its translation is CASSQPDSYEQYF.

Notes on this clone: A junction boundary mismatches the germline segment, possibly from a read error. Different DNA sequences within this sample yield the same CDR3. V is TRBV7-6 and J is TRBJ2-7; TRBD1 agrees at 8 bases. Germline V gives CDR1 SGHVS, CDR2 FNYEAQ. This CDR3 region has 14 residues. The CDR3 sequence is CASSLQGGGYEQYF. The CDR3 DNA follows: TGTGCCAGCAGCCTACAGGGGGGAGGCTACGAGCAGTATTTC.

The CDR3 DNA sequence: TGCGCCAGCAGCCAAGACCGTGGTTACTCGGGAAACACCATATATTTT. Translated: CASSQDRGYSGNTIYF. The rearrangement links TRBV4-3 to TRBJ1-3, with D unresolved. The CDR3 runs 16 residues. V was cut by 0 bases and J by 4 bases, with 13 bases left in between. Germline V CDR1 and CDR2: LGHNA, YSLEER.

The rearrangement joins TRBV7-9 to TRBJ1-5, with 7 bases identical to TRBD1. The J segment lost 3 bases and the V segment lost 7 bases, leaving 9 bases of the junction unmatched. This CDR3 is 15 amino acids long. The V gene's germline CDR1 is SEHNR and CDR2 FQNEAQ (reference sequence). CDR3 loop: CASMQGRGYNQPQHF. As DNA, the CDR3 is TGTGCCAGCATGCAGGGCAGGGGGTACAATCAGCCCCAGCATTTT.